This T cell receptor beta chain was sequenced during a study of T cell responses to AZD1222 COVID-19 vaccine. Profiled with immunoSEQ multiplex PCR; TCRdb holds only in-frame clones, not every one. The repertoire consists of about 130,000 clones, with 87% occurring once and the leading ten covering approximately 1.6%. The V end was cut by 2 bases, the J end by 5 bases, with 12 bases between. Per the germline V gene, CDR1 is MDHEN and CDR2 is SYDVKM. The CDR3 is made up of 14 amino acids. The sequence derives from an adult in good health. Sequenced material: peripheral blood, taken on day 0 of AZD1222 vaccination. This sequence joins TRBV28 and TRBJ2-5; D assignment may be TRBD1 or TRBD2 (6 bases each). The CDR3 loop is CASSLGGGLETQYF. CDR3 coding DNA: TGTGCCAGCAGTTTAGGTGGGGGGCTCGAGACCCAGTACTTC. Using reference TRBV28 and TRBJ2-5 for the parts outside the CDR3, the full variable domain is DVKVTQSSRYLVKRTGEKVFLECVQDMDHENMFWYRQDPGLGLRLIYFSYDVKMKEKGDIPEGYSVSREKKERFSLILESASTNQTSMYLCASSLGGGLETQYFGPGTRLLVL.